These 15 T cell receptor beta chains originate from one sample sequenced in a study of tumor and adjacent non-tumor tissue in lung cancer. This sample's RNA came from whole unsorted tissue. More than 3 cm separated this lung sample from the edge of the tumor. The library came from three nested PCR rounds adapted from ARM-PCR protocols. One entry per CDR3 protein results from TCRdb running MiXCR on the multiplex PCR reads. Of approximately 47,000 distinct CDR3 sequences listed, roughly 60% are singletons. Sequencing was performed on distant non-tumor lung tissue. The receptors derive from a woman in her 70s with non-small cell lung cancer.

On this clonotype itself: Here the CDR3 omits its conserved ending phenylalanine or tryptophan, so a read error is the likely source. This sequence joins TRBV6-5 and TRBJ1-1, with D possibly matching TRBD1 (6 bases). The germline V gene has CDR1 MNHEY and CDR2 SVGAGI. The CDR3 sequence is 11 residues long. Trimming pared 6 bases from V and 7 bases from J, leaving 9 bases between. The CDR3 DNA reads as TGTGCCAGCAGCCGGGACATTGAAGCTTTCATT. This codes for CASSRDIEAFI.

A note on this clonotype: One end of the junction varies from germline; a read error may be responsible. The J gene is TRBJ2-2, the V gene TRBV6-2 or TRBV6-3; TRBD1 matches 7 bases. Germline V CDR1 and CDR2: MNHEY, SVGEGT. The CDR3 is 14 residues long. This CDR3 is CASNSRGNTGEPFF. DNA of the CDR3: TGTGCCAGCAACAGCAGGGGGAACACCGGGGAGCCGTTTTTT.

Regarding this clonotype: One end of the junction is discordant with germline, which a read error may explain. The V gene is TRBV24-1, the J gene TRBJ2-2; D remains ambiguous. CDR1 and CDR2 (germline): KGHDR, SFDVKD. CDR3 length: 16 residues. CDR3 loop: CVTSDWAHPTTGELFF. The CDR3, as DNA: TGTGTCACCAGTGATTGGGCTCATCCCACTACCGGGGAGCTGTTTTTT.

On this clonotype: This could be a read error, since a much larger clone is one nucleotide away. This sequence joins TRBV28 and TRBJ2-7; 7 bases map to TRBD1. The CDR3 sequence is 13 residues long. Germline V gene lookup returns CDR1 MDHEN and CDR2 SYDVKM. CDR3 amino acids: CVSSPGTAYEQYF. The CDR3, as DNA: TGTGTCAGCAGCCCAGGGACAGCCTACGAGCAGTACTTC.

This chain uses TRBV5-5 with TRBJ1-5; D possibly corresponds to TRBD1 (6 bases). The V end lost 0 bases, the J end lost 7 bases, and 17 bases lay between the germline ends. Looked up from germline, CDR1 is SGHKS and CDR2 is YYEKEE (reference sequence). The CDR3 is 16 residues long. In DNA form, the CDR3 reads TGTGCCAGCAGCTTGGACGGGACAAGGTGGCACCAGCCCCAGCATTTT. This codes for CASSLDGTRWHQPQHF. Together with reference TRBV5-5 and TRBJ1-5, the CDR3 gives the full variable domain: DAGVTQSPTHLIKTRGQQVTLRCSPISGHKSVSWYQQVLGQGPQFIFQYYEKEERGRGNFPDRFSARQFPNYSSELNVNALLLGDSALYLCASSLDGTRWHQPQHFGDGTRLSIL.

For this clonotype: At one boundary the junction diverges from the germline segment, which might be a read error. CDR3 sequence: CANSQDVRGKNTEASF. The CDR3 DNA follows: TGTGCCAACAGCCAAGATGTAAGGGGGAAGAACACTGAAGCTTCCTTT. The rearrangement joins TRBV4-2 to TRBJ1-1, with D perhaps matching TRBD1 (6 bases). CDR3 size: 16 residues. The germline CDR1 and CDR2 sequences are LGHNA and YNFKEQ.

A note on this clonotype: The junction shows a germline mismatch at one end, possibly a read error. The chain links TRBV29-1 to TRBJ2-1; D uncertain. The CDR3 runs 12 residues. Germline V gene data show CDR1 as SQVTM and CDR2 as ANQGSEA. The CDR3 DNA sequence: TGCAGCGTTGAGAGGTCCTACATTGAGCAGTTCTTC. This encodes CSVERSYIEQFF.

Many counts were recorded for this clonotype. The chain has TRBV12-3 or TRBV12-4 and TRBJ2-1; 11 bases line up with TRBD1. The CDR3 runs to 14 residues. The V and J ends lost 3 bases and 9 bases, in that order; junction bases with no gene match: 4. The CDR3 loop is CASSLRTGGGEQFF. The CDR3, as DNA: TGTGCCAGCAGTTTGAGGACAGGGGGCGGTGAGCAGTTCTTC.

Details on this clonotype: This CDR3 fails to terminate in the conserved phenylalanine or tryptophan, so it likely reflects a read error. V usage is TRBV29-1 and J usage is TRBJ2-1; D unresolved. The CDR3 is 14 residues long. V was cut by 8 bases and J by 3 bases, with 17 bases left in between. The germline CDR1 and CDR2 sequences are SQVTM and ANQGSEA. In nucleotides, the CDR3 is TGCAGCCTCGAGCCCGGTTATATCTACAATGAGCAGTTCCTC. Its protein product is CSLEPGYIYNEQFL.

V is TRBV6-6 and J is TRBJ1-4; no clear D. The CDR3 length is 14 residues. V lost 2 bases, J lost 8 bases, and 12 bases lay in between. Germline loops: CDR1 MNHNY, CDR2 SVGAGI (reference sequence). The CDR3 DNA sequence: TGTGCCAGCAGTTACGCCGATGTGGACGAAAAACTGTTTTTT. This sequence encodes CASSYADVDEKLFF.

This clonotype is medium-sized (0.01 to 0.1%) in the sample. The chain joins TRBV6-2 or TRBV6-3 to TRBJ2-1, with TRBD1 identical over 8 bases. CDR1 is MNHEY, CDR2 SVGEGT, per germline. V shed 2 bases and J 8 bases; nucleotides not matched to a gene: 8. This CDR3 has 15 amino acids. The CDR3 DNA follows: TGTGCCAGCAGTTACGGGCAGGGGGCGCGGGATGAGCAGTTCTTC. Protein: CASSYGQGARDEQFF.

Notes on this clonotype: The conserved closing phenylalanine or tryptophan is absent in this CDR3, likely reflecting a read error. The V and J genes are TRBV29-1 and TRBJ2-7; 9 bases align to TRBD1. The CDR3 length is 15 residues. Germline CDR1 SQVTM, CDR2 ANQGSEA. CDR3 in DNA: TGCAACGATGGAAAGGGACAGGGAAAGGCCTACGAGCAGTACCTC. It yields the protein CNDGKGQGKAYEQYL.

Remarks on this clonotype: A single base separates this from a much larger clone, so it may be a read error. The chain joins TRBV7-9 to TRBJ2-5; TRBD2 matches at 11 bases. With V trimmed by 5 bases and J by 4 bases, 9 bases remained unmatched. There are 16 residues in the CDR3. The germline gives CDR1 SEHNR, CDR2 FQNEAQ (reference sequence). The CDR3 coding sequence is TGTGCCAGCAGCCTCAGACTAGCGGGGAGGCGAGAGACCCAGTACTTC. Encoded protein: CASSLRLAGRRETQYF.

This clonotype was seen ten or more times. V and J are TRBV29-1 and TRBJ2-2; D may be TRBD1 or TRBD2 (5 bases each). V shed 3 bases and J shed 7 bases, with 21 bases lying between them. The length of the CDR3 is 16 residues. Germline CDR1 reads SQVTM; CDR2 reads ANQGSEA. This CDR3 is CSVDMGETFFGGELFF. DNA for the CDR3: TGCAGCGTTGACATGGGGGAGACCTTTTTCGGCGGGGAGCTGTTTTTT.

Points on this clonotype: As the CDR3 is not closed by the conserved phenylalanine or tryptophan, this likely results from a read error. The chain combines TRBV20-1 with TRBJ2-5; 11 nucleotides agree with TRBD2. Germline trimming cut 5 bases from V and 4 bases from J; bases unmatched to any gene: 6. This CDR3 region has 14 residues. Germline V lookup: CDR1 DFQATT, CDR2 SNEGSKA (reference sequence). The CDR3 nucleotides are TGCAGTGCTTTAGCGGGAGGGAACTCAGAGACCCAGTACCTC. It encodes CSALAGGNSETQYL.